These 7 T cell receptor beta chains came from one sample sequenced in a study of identical twins. TCRdb used MiXCR to reprocess the 5' RACE reads, holding one entry per CDR3 protein. The top ten hold around 7.8% of the sample, which has some 320,000 distinct CDR3 sequences, around 12% seen once. The same specimen was also included in a second study, on yellow fever vaccine responses in identical twins.

Sequencing input: CD8+ T cells sorted from blood. The receptors stem from a woman in her late teens or twenties in good health.

The gene calls are TRBV7-9 and TRBJ2-7; D uncertain. Germline V gene lookup returns CDR1 SEHNR and CDR2 FQNEAQ (reference sequence). This CDR3 contains 13 residues. V lost 4 bases to trimming and J lost 5 bases, with 12 bases between them. The CDR3 here is CASSSEPQHEQYF. The CDR3 DNA reads as TGTGCCAGCAGCTCCGAACCCCAACACGAGCAGTACTTC.

The chain uses TRBV20-1 and TRBJ2-3; D is possibly TRBD2 (6 bases). Trimming took 6 bases from V and 4 from J, leaving 17 bases between them. CDR3 length: 14 residues. Germline V gene data show CDR1 as DFQATT and CDR2 as SNEGSKA (reference sequence). CDR3 bases: TGCAGTGCCACCCCAAGGCGGGGACCAGATACGCAGTATTTT. It yields the protein CSATPRRGPDTQYF.

The table lists this clonotype with a few counts. The rearrangement links TRBV12-3 or TRBV12-4 to TRBJ2-3, with D perhaps matching TRBD1 (6 bases). The CDR3 is 13 amino acids. Deletions cut 10 bases from V and 1 base from J, with 12 bases between. The CDR3 bases are TGTGCCACCAATCGACAGGGCACAGATACGCAGTATTTT. Amino acid sequence: CATNRQGTDTQYF.

The chain couples TRBV5-6 to TRBJ2-7; the D gene is possibly TRBD2 (6 bases). Trimming took off 0 bases at V and 7 bases at J, with 17 bases between the two ends. The CDR3 sequence is 15 residues long. Germline V gene lookup returns CDR1 SGHDT and CDR2 YYEEEE. CDR3 sequence reads: CASSLVGSGPWEQYF. Here the CDR3 DNA reads TGTGCCAGCAGCTTGGTGGGTAGCGGACCGTGGGAGCAGTACTTC.

This clonotype was counted between two and nine times. This chain links TRBV2 with TRBJ2-2; TRBD1 agrees at 8 bases. The CDR3 has 17 residues. Germline trimming cut 7 bases from V and 4 bases from J; bases unmatched to any gene: 14. From germline, CDR1 is SNHLY and CDR2 FYNNEI. The CDR3 region has the DNA TGTGCCAGCATCAGAGGGGTCCAGGGGGCTAGCACCGGGGAGCTGTTTTTT. Its protein is CASIRGVQGASTGELFF.

This clonotype was counted ten times or more. The J gene is TRBJ1-2, the V gene TRBV12-3 or TRBV12-4, with D perhaps TRBD1 (5 bases). The V end lost 6 bases, the J end lost 2 bases, and 7 bases lay between the germline ends. The CDR3 contains 12 residues. CDR3 in amino acids: CASSRQNYGYTF. In DNA, the CDR3 is TGTGCCAGCAGCCGACAGAACTATGGCTACACCTTC.

In this sample, this clonotype turned up a few times. This sequence joins TRBV15 and TRBJ2-7; 7 bases map to TRBD2. Germline loops: CDR1 LNHNV, CDR2 YYDKDF (reference sequence). V lost 5 bases to trimming and J lost 1 base; unmatched junction nucleotides: 11. The CDR3 is made up of 16 amino acids. The CDR3 bases are TGTGCCACCAGCGGGGGGGGGGACGGAATATCCTACGAGCAGTACTTC. Translating gives CATSGGGDGISYEQYF.